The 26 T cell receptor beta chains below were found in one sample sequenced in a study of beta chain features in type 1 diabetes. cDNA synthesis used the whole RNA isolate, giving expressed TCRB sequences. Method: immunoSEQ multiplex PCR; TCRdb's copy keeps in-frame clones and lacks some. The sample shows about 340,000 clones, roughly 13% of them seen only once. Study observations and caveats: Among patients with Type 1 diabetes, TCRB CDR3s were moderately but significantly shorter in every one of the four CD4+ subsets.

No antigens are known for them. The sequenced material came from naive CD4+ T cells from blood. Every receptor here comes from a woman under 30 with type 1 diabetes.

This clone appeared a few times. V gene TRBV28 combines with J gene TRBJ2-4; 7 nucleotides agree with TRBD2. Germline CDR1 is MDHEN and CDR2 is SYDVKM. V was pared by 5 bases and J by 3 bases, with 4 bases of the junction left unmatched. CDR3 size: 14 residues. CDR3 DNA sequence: TGTGCCAGCAGTGTTCTAGCGGACAAAAACATTCAGTACTTC. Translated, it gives CASSVLADKNIQYF.

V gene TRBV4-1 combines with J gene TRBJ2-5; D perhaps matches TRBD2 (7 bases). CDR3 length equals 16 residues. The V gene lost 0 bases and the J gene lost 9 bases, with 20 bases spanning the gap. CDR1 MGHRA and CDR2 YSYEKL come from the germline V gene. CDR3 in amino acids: CASSQDQEGGKMAQYF. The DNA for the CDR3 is TGCGCCAGCAGCCAAGATCAGGAGGGGGGGAAGATGGCCCAGTACTTC.

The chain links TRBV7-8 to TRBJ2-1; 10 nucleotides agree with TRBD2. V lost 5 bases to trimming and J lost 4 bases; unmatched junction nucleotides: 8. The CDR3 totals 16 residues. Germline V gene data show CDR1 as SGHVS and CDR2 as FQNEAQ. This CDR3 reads CASSNPGLAKYNEQFF. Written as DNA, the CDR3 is TGTGCCAGCAGCAATCCGGGACTAGCGAAGTACAATGAGCAGTTCTTC.

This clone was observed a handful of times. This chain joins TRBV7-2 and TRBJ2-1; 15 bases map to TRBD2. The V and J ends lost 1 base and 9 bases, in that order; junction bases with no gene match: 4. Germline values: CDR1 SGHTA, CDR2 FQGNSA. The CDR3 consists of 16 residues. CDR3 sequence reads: CASSLVGLAGGIEQFF. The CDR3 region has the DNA TGTGCCAGCAGCTTAGTGGGACTAGCGGGAGGAATTGAGCAGTTCTTC.

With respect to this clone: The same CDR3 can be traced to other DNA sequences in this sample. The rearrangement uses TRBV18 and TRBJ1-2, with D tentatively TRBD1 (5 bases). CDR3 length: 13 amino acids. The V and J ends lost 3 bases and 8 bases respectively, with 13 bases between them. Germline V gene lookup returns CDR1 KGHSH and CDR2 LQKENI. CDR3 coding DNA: TGTGCCAGCTCACCCCAAGGGGCCGGGGGCTACACCTTC. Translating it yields CASSPQGAGGYTF. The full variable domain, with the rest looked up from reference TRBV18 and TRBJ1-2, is NAGVMQNPRHLVRRRGQEARLRCSPMKGHSHVYWYRQLPEEGLKFMVYLQKENIIDESGMPKERFSAEFPKEGPSILRIQQVVRGDSAAYFCASSPQGAGGYTFGSGTRLTVV.

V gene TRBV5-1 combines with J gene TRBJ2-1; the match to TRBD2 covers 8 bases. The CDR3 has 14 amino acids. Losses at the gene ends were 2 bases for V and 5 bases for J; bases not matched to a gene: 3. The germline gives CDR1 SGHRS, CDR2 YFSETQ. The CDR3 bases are TGCGCCAGCAGCTTACGGGAGGGAAACAATGAGCAGTTCTTC. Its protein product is CASSLREGNNEQFF.

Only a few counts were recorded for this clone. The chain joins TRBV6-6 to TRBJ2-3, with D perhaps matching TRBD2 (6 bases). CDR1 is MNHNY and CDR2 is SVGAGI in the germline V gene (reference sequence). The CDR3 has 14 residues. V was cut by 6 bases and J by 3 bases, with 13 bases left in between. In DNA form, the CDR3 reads TGTGCCAGCAGACGGGGAGGCGATACAGATACGCAGTATTTT. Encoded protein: CASRRGGDTDTQYF.

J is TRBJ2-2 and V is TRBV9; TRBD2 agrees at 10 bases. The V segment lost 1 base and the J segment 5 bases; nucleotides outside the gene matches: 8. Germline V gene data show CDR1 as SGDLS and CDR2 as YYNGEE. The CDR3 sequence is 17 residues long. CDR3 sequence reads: CASSVTSGTGGTGELFF. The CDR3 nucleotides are TGTGCCAGCAGCGTAACTAGCGGGACCGGGGGGACCGGGGAGCTGTTTTTT. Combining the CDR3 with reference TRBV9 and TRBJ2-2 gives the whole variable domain DSGVTQTPKHLITATGQRVTLRCSPRSGDLSVYWYQQSLDQGLQFLIQYYNGEERAKGNILERFSAQQFPDLHSELNLSSLELGDSALYFCASSVTSGTGGTGELFFGEGSRLTVL.

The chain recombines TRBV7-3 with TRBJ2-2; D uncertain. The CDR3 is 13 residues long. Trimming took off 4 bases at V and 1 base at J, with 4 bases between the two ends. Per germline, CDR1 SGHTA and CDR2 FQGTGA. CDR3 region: CASSSGNTGELFF. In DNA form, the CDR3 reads TGTGCCAGCAGCTCAGGGAACACCGGGGAGCTGTTTTTT.

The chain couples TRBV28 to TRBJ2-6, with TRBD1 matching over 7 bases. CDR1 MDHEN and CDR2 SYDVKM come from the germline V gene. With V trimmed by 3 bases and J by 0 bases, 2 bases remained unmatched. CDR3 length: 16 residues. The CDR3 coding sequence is TGTGCCAGCAGTTTCAGGGGGACCTCTGGGGCCAACGTCCTGACTTTC. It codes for CASSFRGTSGANVLTF. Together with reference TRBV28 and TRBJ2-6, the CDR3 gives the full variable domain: DVKVTQSSRYLVKRTGEKVFLECVQDMDHENMFWYRQDPGLGLRLIYFSYDVKMKEKGDIPEGYSVSREKKERFSLILESASTNQTSMYLCASSFRGTSGANVLTFGAGSRLTVL.

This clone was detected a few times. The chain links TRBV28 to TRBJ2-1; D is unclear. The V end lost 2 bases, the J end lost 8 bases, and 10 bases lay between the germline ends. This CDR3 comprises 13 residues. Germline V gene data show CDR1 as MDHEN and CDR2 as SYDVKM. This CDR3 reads CASSLPAADEQFF. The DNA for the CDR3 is TGTGCCAGCAGTTTACCCGCGGCCGATGAGCAGTTCTTC.

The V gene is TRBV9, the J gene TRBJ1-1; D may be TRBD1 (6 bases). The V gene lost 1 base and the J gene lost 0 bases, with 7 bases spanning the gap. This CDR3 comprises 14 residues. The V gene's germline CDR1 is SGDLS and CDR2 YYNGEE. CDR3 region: CASSVQGMNTEAFF. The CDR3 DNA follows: TGTGCCAGCAGCGTACAGGGGATGAACACTGAAGCTTTCTTT.

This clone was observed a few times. The CDR3 protein is CASSISSFRDRGDNEQFF. The DNA for the CDR3 is TGTGCCAGCAGCATTTCGAGTTTTCGGGACAGGGGAGACAATGAGCAGTTCTTC. The V call is TRBV11-2, the J call TRBJ2-1, with 10 bases matching TRBD1. From germline, CDR1 is SGHAT and CDR2 FQNNGV. The CDR3 runs to 18 residues. The V and J ends lost 5 bases and 5 bases, in that order; junction bases with no gene match: 15.

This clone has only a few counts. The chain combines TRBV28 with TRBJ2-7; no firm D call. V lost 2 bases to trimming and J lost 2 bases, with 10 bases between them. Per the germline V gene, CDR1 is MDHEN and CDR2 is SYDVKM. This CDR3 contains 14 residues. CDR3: CASSLISGTYEQYF. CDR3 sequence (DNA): TGTGCCAGCAGTTTAATCAGTGGTACCTACGAGCAGTACTTC.

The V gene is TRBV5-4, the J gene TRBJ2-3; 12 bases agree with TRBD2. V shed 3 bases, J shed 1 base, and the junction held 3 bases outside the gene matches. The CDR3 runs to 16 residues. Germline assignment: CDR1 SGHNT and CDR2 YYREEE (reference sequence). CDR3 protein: CASSSRTSGGTDTQYF. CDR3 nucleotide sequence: TGTGCCAGCAGCTCTAGGACTAGCGGGGGCACAGATACGCAGTATTTT.

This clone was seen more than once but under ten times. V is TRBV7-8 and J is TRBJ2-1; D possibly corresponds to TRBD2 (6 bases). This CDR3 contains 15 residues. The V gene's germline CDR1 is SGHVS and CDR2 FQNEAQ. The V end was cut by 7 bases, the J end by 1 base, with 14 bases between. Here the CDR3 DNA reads TGTGCCAGCACTGCGGGGTTCGCGTCCTACAATGAGCAGTTCTTC. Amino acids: CASTAGFASYNEQFF.

The CDR3 region is CASSSGQGFGEQYV. CDR3 bases: TGCGCCAGCAGCTCGGGACAGGGATTCGGCGAGCAGTACGTC. The chain uses TRBV5-1 and TRBJ2-7, with 9 bases lining up with TRBD1. This CDR3 region has 14 residues. With 3 bases clipped from V and 6 bases from J, the junction kept 7 bases outside the gene matches. The germline gives CDR1 SGHRS, CDR2 YFSETQ.

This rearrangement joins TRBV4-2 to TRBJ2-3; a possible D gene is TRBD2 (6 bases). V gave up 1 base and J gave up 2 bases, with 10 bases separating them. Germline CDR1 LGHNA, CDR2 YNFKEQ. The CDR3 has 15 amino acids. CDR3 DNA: TGTGCCAGCAGCCAAGCGGGAGTAGTCACAGATACGCAGTATTTT. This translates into CASSQAGVVTDTQYF.

DNA of the CDR3: TGCGCCAGCAGCCCATCCCCCTCCGGGGAGTACGAGCAGTACTTC. Amino acids: CASSPSPSGEYEQYF. The chain couples TRBV5-1 to TRBJ2-7, with TRBD2 as a possible D gene (5 bases). The CDR3 consists of 15 residues. Per the germline V gene, CDR1 is SGHRS and CDR2 is YFSETQ. V was shortened by 4 bases and J by 4 bases, with 18 bases between the two germline ends.

CDR3 region: CASSPRGQQLQETQYF. The CDR3 nucleotides are TGTGCCAGCTCACCAAGGGGCCAACAGCTCCAAGAGACCCAGTACTTC. J is TRBJ2-5 and V is TRBV18; perhaps TRBD1 as D (5 bases). The CDR3 covers 16 residues. Germline V CDR1 and CDR2: KGHSH, LQKENI. Trimming left V 2 bases short and J 1 base short, with 14 bases between.

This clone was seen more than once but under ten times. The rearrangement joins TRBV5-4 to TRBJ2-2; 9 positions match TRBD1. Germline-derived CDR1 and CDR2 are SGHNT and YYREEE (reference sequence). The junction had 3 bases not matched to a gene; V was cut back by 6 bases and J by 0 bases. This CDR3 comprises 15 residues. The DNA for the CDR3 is TGTGCCAGCACCAGGGACAGGGCGAACACCGGGGAGCTGTTTTTT. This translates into CASTRDRANTGELFF.

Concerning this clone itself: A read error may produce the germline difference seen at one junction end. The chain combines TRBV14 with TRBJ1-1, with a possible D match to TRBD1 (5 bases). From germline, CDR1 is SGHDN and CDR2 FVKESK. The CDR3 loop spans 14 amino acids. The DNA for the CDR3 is TGTGCCAGCAGTCAAGGTGCGGGGCTGACTGAAGCTTTCTTT. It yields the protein CASSQGAGLTEAFF.

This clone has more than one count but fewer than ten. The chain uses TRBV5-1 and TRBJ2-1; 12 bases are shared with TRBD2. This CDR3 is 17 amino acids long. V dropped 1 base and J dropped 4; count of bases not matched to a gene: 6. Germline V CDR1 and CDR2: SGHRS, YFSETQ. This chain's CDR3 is CASSLRGLAGPYNEQFF. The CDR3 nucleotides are TGCGCCAGCAGCTTGCGAGGACTAGCGGGACCTTACAATGAGCAGTTCTTC.

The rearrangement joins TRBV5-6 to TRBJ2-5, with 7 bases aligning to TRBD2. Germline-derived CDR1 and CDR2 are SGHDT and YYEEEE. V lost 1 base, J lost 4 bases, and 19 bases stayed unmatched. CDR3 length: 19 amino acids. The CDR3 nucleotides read TGTGCCAGCAGCTTGAAACCTGGGGACTACCGAATGTACGGAGAGACCCAGTACTTC. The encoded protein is CASSLKPGDYRMYGETQYF.

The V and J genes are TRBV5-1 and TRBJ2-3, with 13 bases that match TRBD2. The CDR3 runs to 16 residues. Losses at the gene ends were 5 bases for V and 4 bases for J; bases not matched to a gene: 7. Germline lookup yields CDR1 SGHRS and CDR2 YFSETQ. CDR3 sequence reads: CASRVGLAGESDTQYF. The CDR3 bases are TGCGCCAGCAGGGTCGGACTAGCGGGAGAGTCAGATACGCAGTATTTT. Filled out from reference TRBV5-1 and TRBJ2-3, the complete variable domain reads KAGVTQTPRYLIKTRGQQVTLSCSPISGHRSVSWYQQTPGQGLQFLFEYFSETQRNKGNFPGRFSGRQFSNSRSEMNVSTLELGDSALYLCASRVGLAGESDTQYFGPGTRLTVL.

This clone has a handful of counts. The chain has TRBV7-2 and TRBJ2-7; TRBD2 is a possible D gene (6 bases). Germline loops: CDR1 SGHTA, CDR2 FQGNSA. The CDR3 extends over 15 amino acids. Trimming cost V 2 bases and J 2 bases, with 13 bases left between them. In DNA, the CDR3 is TGTGCCAGCAGCTTATGGAGCGGGCCTACCTACGAGCAGTACGTC. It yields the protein CASSLWSGPTYEQYV.